This T cell receptor beta chain was observed in a study of blood T cell repertoires in COVID-19. Clones were sequenced by immunoSEQ multiplex PCR, and TCRdb holds only the in-frame ones, with some missing. The sample contains under 350,000 clones, 80% to 95% of which appear only once. Trimming removed 1 base at V and 2 bases at J, with 9 bases between. Germline CDR1 is SGHRS and CDR2 is YFSETQ. The CDR3 has 14 residues. In its sample, this clone was seen once. Sequenced: peripheral blood. V is TRBV5-1 and J is TRBJ2-5; D is uncertain. This TCR was recovered from a woman in her 30s with COVID-19, enrolled during active disease. The CDR3 DNA follows: TGCGCCAGCAGCTTGTCTGCGCGGCAAGAGACCCAGTACTTC. Protein: CASSLSARQETQYF. Looking up the rest from reference TRBV5-1 and TRBJ2-5 gives the full variable domain: KAGVTQTPRYLIKTRGQQVTLSCSPISGHRSVSWYQQTPGQGLQFLFEYFSETQRNKGNFPGRFSGRQFSNSRSEMNVSTLELGDSALYLCASSLSARQETQYFGPGTRLLVL.